What follows is one T cell receptor beta chain and its context. The V gene lost 9 bases and the J gene lost 0 bases, with 9 bases spanning the gap. Germline V CDR1 and CDR2: MNHEY, SMNVEV (reference sequence). This CDR3 has 14 amino acids. Recruitment covered under 25 US areas and drew participants whose ages spanned roughly 18 to 100 years. Exposed enrollees had met someone with a PCR-confirmed or clinician-diagnosed COVID-19 case at some point within the 2 weeks before study entry. This sample is drawn from a study of blood T cell repertoires in COVID-19. Study details: The analysed material was cDNA or gDNA that came from T cells, B-cell-depleted T cells, or PBMCs.

Authors' data handling: Estimation of nucleated cell counts relied on the amplification of reference gene primers. Assay used: immunoSEQ multiplex PCR; TCRdb lists only in-frame clones, some missing. That table supplies the V and J calls and clone size; D and trimming were determined from the DNA. Seen here are 200,000 to 250,000 clones, roughly four fifths observed once, and the top ten hold roughly 5%. This sequence joins TRBV27 and TRBJ2-6, with D hard to call. The receptor was derived from a woman aged 45-65 years who had been exposed to COVID-19. The sequenced sample consisted of PBMCs or T cells enriched from blood (not recorded which). CDR3 region: CARNGHSGANVLTF. In DNA, the CDR3 is TGTGCCAGAAATGGGCACTCTGGGGCCAACGTCCTGACTTTC.